These 10 T cell receptor beta chains were all obtained from the same sample, sequenced in a study of identical twins (dated by TCRdb to the mid-2010s). Library preparation was by 5' RACE. The sample was run on an Illumina HiSeq 2000. TCRdb passed the public sequencing reads through fastp at Q25 and MiXCR, retaining productive beta sequences. Identical CDR3 protein sequences are pooled into one entry, listed with their most common genes and DNA. For this sample there are 350,000 to 400,000 distinct CDR3 sequences; approximately 8.7% appear just once. Jointly, the top ten make up about 9.1% of the sample. The sample was naive T cells sorted from blood. According to the study, the label for this sample's cell subset or site signals: cells isolated with a human naive T-cell isolation kit. Receptors originate from a woman between 45 and 65 years old in good health.

The chain couples TRBV7-9 to TRBJ1-2; D gene unclear. The ends were cut back, 1 base at V and 4 bases at J, with 10 bases in the middle. From germline, CDR1 is SEHNR and CDR2 FQNEAQ (reference sequence). The length of the CDR3 is 14 residues. CDR3 DNA sequence: TGTGCCAGCAGCTTAGGTTGGTCCTCCTATGGCTACACCTTC. It specifies CASSLGWSSYGYTF.

The rearrangement uses TRBV20-1 and TRBJ2-1; TRBD2 matches 13 bases. The V segment lost 4 bases and the J segment 4 bases; nucleotides outside the gene matches: 7. Per germline, CDR1 DFQATT and CDR2 SNEGSKA (reference sequence). The CDR3 is 16 residues long. The CDR3 loop reads CSATRTSGRGYNEQFF. In DNA form, the CDR3 reads TGCAGTGCTACCAGGACTAGCGGGAGAGGTTACAATGAGCAGTTCTTC.

The rearrangement uses TRBV6-5 and TRBJ2-7, with TRBD2 matching 9 bases. Trimming took 0 bases from V and 3 from J; bases not matched to a gene: 3. CDR3 length equals 15 residues. Germline CDR1 is MNHEY and CDR2 is SVGAGI. The CDR3 nucleotides are TGTGCCAGCAGTTACTCGGGACTAGCTGGCTACGAGCAGTACGTC. Translated: CASSYSGLAGYEQYV.

This clonotype was counted a few times. The chain carries TRBV20-1 and TRBJ2-1, with 10 bases matching TRBD2. This CDR3 contains 17 residues. Germline lookup yields CDR1 DFQATT and CDR2 SNEGSKA (reference sequence). V shed 1 base, J shed 4 bases, and the junction held 10 bases outside the gene matches. CDR3 protein: CSARVWTSGDEYNEQFF. The CDR3 nucleotides are TGCAGTGCTAGAGTTTGGACTAGCGGAGACGAATACAATGAGCAGTTCTTC.

This clonotype appeared a few times. The chain links TRBV24-1 to TRBJ2-1; TRBD2 matches 11 bases. The CDR3 extends over 16 amino acids. Germline CDR1 reads KGHDR; CDR2 reads SFDVKD. With 4 bases clipped from V and 9 bases from J, the junction kept 10 bases outside the gene matches. CDR3 amino acids: CATSDRTSGSLAEQFF. CDR3 sequence (DNA): TGTGCCACCAGTGACCGCACTAGCGGGAGTTTGGCTGAGCAGTTCTTC.

This clonotype turned up a few times. The rearrangement uses TRBV10-1 and TRBJ2-5; 7 bases are a match to TRBD2. The CDR3 length is 13 residues. Germline V gene data show CDR1 as WNHNN and CDR2 as SYGVQD (reference sequence). V lost 6 bases and J lost 7; bases outside the gene matches: 8. The CDR3 bases are TGCGCCAGCAGCGGACTAGTTACAGGGACCCAGTACTTC. Its translation: CASSGLVTGTQYF.

This clonotype was counted ten times or more. This chain joins TRBV20-1 and TRBJ2-3; 8 nucleotides agree with TRBD2. The ends lost 6 bases at V and 8 bases at J; junction bases unmatched: 10. In germline, CDR1 is DFQATT, CDR2 SNEGSKA (reference sequence). The CDR3 runs to 13 residues. CDR3 bases: TGCAGTGCCCAGGGACTAGTGGTTGTTACGCAGTATTTT. Its translation is CSAQGLVVVTQYF.

The chain employs TRBV12-3 or TRBV12-4 and TRBJ2-1; D might be TRBD1 or TRBD2, each matching 6 bases. Between the trimmed V and J ends, which lost 1 base and 7 bases, there was a span of 11 bases. The CDR3 contains 14 residues. CDR3 residues: CASSLGGGTNEQFF. CDR3 nucleotide sequence: TGTGCCAGCAGTTTAGGAGGGGGGACGAATGAGCAGTTCTTC.

This clonotype was observed a handful of times. V and J are TRBV10-3 and TRBJ2-1; 8 nucleotides match TRBD1. Trimming cost V 10 bases and J 8 bases; bases outside gene matches: 4. CDR1 ENHRY and CDR2 SYGVKD come from the germline V gene. The CDR3 covers 11 residues. Here the CDR3 reads CATGTGDEQFF. Here the CDR3 DNA reads TGTGCCACCGGGACAGGCGATGAGCAGTTCTTC.

This clonotype was counted between two and nine times. V is TRBV29-1 and J is TRBJ2-7; 9 bases line up with TRBD2. This CDR3 spans 13 amino acids. The V segment lost 3 bases and the J segment 6 bases; nucleotides outside the gene matches: 6. Germline values: CDR1 SQVTM, CDR2 ANQGSEA. CDR3 sequence: CSVDGTSHGEQYF. The CDR3 DNA reads as TGCAGCGTTGATGGGACTAGCCACGGCGAGCAGTACTTC.